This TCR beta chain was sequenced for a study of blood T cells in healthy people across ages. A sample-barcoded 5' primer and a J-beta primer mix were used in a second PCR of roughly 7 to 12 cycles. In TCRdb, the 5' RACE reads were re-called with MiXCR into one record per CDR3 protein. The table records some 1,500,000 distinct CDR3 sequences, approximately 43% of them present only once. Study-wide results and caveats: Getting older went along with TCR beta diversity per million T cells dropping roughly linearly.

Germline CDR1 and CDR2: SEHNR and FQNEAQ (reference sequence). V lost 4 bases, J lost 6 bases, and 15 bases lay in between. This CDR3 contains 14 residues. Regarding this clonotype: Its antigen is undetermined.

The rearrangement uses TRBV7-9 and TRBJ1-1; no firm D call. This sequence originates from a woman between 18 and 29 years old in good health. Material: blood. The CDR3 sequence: CASSSKGDPAEAFF. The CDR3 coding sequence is TGTGCCAGCAGCTCCAAAGGTGATCCGGCTGAAGCTTTCTTT.